A single sample is the source of the 5 T cell receptor beta chains below, sequenced in a study of blood T cell repertoires in COVID-19. TCRdb keeps only in-frame clones here, not all; method: immunoSEQ multiplex PCR. The top ten hold 1.5% to 2% of the sample, which has 200,000 to 250,000 clones, more than 75% seen once. The source material was PBMCs or T cells enriched from blood (not recorded which). The receptors were gathered from a middle-aged man who had recovered from COVID-19.

This chain uses TRBV19 with TRBJ1-2; 7 bases are a match to TRBD1. The CDR3 is 13 residues long. With 5 bases clipped from V and 1 base from J, the junction kept 1 base outside the gene matches. Looked up from germline, CDR1 is LNHDA and CDR2 is SQIVND (reference sequence). CDR3: CASSWDSNYGYTF. The CDR3 DNA sequence: TGTGCCAGTAGTTGGGACAGTAACTATGGCTACACCTTC. The variable domain in full, completed from reference TRBV19 and TRBJ1-2, reads DGGITQSPKYLFRKEGQNVTLSCEQNLNHDAMYWYRQDPGQGLRLIYYSQIVNDFQKGDIAEGYSVSREKKESFPLTVTSAQKNPTAFYLCASSWDSNYGYTFGSGTRLTVV.

This chain links TRBV2 with TRBJ2-5; maybe TRBD2 (5 bases). V shed 11 bases and J shed 5 bases, with 18 bases lying between them. Per the germline V gene, CDR1 is SNHLY and CDR2 is FYNNEI. This CDR3 comprises 13 residues. CDR3 DNA: TGTGCCGGTGGGGTGGGGAGTCTGGAGACCCAGTACTTC. Protein sequence: CAGGVGSLETQYF.

This clone was detected a few times. The rearrangement links TRBV12-3 or TRBV12-4 to TRBJ2-3; D gene uncertain. CDR3 length: 12 amino acids. Trimming pared 5 bases from V and 2 bases from J, leaving 5 bases between. The CDR3 coding sequence is TGTGCCAGCAGTATTTACACAGATACGCAGTATTTT. Translating it yields CASSIYTDTQYF.

This chain connects TRBV19 to TRBJ2-7; TRBD2 agrees at 7 bases. V shed 5 bases and J 5 bases; nucleotides not matched to a gene: 6. Germline assignment: CDR1 LNHDA and CDR2 SQIVND (reference sequence). This CDR3 spans 13 amino acids. CDR3 loop: CASSFGGLDEQYF. CDR3 DNA sequence: TGTGCCAGTAGTTTCGGGGGGTTGGACGAGCAGTACTTC.

The rearrangement joins TRBV30 to TRBJ1-2; 10 positions match TRBD1. V lost 4 bases, J lost 8 bases, and 10 bases stayed unmatched. The CDR3 has 14 residues. The germline CDR1 and CDR2 sequences are GTSNPN and SVGIG (reference sequence). For the CDR3, the DNA is TGTGCCTGGAAAGGGGGGACAGGGGAAGTAGGCTACACCTTC. This translates into CAWKGGTGEVGYTF.